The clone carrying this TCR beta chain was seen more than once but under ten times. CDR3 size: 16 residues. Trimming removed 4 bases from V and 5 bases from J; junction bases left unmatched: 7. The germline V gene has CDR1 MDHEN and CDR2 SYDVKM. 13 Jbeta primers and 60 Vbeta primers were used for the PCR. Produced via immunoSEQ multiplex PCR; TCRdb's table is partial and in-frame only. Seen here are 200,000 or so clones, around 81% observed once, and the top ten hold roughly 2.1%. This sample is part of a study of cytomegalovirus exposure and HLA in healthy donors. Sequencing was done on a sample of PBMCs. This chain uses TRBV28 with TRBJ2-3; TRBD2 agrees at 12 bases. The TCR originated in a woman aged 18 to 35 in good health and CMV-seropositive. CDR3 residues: CASSSASGGAEDTQYF. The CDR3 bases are TGTGCCAGCAGTTCCGCTAGCGGGGGGGCCGAAGATACGCAGTATTTT.